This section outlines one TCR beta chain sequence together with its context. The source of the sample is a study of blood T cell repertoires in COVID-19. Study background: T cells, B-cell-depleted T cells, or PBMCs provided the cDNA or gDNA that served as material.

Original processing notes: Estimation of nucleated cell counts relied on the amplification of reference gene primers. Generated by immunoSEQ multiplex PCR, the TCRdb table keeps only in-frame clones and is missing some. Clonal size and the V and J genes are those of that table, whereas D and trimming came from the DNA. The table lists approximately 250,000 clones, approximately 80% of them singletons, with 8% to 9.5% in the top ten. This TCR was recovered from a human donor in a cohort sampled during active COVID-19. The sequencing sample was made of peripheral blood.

The CDR3 coding sequence is TGTGCCAGCAGCCCCCTGGGGGGGCGGAACACTGAAGCTTTCTTT. Translation: CASSPLGGRNTEAFF. The chain has TRBV3-1 (or the pseudogene TRBV3-2) and TRBJ1-1; D may be TRBD1 (6 bases). CDR1 LGHDT and CDR2 YNNKEL come from the germline V gene (reference sequence). V shed 4 bases and J shed 1 base, with 13 bases lying between them. This CDR3 region has 15 residues.